This T cell receptor beta chain stems from a study of cytomegalovirus exposure and HLA in healthy donors. This clone appeared a few times. Its antigen is still unknown. The study's findings and limits: The authors later found most CMV-associated TCR beta chains appeared HLA-restricted.

Primers: 60 Vbeta forward and 13 Jbeta reverse. Repertoires were generated with immunoSEQ multiplex PCR, while TCRdb's copy carries only in-frame clones and drops some. The table records 80,000 to 95,000 clones, 84% of them present only once. The CDR3 has 17 residues. The V end lost 1 base, the J end lost 7 bases, and 17 bases lay between the germline ends. Germline V lookup: CDR1 SGHVS, CDR2 FNYEAQ. V is TRBV7-6 and J is TRBJ1-6; TRBD1 is a possible D gene (6 bases). The source of this sequence is a woman under 30 in good health and CMV-seropositive. Sequenced input: PBMCs. The CDR3 loop reads CASSLDSWTEENSPLHF. As DNA, the CDR3 is TGTGCCAGCAGCTTAGATTCCTGGACAGAAGAGAATTCACCCCTCCACTTT.